This is a list of T cell receptor beta chains from one sample in a study of shared clonotypes between healthy human individuals. The table came from immunoSEQ multiplex PCR; TCRdb's copy has only in-frame clones and leaves some out. The table records 500,000 to 550,000 clones, 90% to 97% of them present only once. The sequencing sample was made of naive CD4+ T cells sorted from blood. These receptors originate from a woman aged 25 to 39 in good health. Both conserved end residues are part of each CDR3. The D gene is left open where the match is weak. Clone size, where shown, is once, few, many, or a class for clones that have expanded.

d_gene	abundance	v_gene	j_gene	len	CDR3aa
-	-	TRBV6-5	TRBJ1-4	14	CASSHAGSDEKLFF
-	once	TRBV15	TRBJ1-3	17	CATSRDRNTGSGNTIYF
-	-	TRBV4-2	TRBJ1-2	15	CASSQGEGPNYGYTF
-	-	TRBV6-1	TRBJ2-3	14	CASYNHGGSDTQYF
TRBD1	-	TRBV4-2	TRBJ1-2	15	CASSQIELGGRGYTF
-	-	TRBV5-1	TRBJ2-7	13	CASSFNREGEQYF
-	-	TRBV19	TRBJ1-5	15	CASTTSRTPHQPQHF
TRBD1	-	TRBV29-1	-	13	CSVPGTGSSEQYF
-	-	TRBV27	TRBJ1-3	16	CASSFVSDSFPNTIYF
-	-	TRBV5-4	TRBJ2-7	12	CASSLGQYEQYF
TRBD1	-	TRBV9	TRBJ2-1	16	CASSSTGGIYTGEQFF
-	-	TRBV28	-	12	CASSEPSYEQYF
-	-	TRBV19	TRBJ2-1	15	CASTPAGTLFNEQFF
TRBD1	-	TRBV4-1	TRBJ1-3	18	CASSPSPPGQVKGNTIYF
TRBD1	once	TRBV7-2	TRBJ1-2	13	CARRQGLRDGYTF
-	-	TRBV5-6	TRBJ1-1	11	CASSQQAEAFF
-	once	TRBV11-3	TRBJ2-7	12	CASSLGTYEQYF
-	once	TRBV19	TRBJ2-7	13	CASSLTDSYEQYF
-	-	TRBV12-5	TRBJ2-2	16	CASGLVTPGGTGELFF
TRBD2	-	TRBV19	TRBJ2-3	18	CASSMYPPLGAGADTQYF
-	-	TRBV2	TRBJ1-5	13	CASSVRGNQPQHF
-	-	TRBV27	TRBJ2-1	17	CASRANGGTVRYNEQFF
TRBD1	-	TRBV29-1	TRBJ2-1	14	CSVSGTGAYNEQFF
-	once	TRBV2	TRBJ2-4	13	CASSAGGENIQYF
-	-	TRBV15	TRBJ2-3	17	CATSQSRDTQSTDTQYF
-	-	TRBV11-2	TRBJ2-5	11	CASSPDETQYF
-	-	TRBV5-1	TRBJ2-5	13	CASSLPGRETQYF
-	once	TRBV15	TRBJ2-1	15	CATSRGGSPYNEQFF
-	-	TRBV14	TRBJ2-3	17	CASRPNRGGLPTDTQYF
-	-	TRBV25-1	TRBJ2-1	15	CASSEIGTGYNEQFF
TRBD1	-	TRBV6-1	TRBJ2-5	14	CASSDGTAEETQYF
-	-	TRBV20-1	TRBJ2-1	11	CSAGPLNEQFF
TRBD2	-	TRBV28	TRBJ2-7	16	CASSTLGLAGTYEQYF
TRBD1	few	TRBV7-9	TRBJ2-7	12	CASSSQGGEQYF
-	-	TRBV2	TRBJ2-7	13	CASLYGAEGEQYF
-	-	TRBV5-6	TRBJ1-2	13	CASSSGLEGGYTF
-	-	TRBV4-1	TRBJ2-1	16	CASSHIARSSYNEQFF
-	-	TRBV7-9	TRBJ2-7	12	CASSSLGDEQYF
-	-	TRBV21-1	TRBJ1-4	14	CASSKARVRTAVFF
-	-	TRBV7-2	TRBJ2-7	15	CASSFQGGPSYEQYF
TRBD2	-	TRBV10-3	TRBJ2-1	16	CAITNFAGGHRNEQFF
-	-	TRBV4-1	TRBJ2-7	13	CASSLRTMDEQYF
TRBD2	-	TRBV10-1	TRBJ2-2	15	CASSDRGGNTGELFF
-	-	TRBV16	TRBJ1-1	14	CASSQGSGNTEAFF
TRBD1	-	TRBV18	TRBJ1-1	15	CASSLGQGVNTEAFF
TRBD2	-	TRBV11-1	TRBJ2-7	12	CASSGREYEQYF
-	-	TRBV27	TRBJ2-1	15	CASSTRLASYNEQFF
TRBD2	-	TRBV27	TRBJ2-7	14	CATRASGRPREQYF